The TCR beta chain described here comes from a study of OX40 agonist ivuxolimab in advanced cancers. Study observations and caveats: Normalized T-cell clonal expansion was also low in some nonresponders. Dose levels from 0.1 to 3.0 mg/kg saw CD4+ and CD8+ blood T cells expand clonally by week 6.

Turning to this clone: Its antigen is not identified.

Peripheral blood came from all dose cohorts at three timepoints. Sequenced by immunoSEQ multiplex PCR; TCRdb stores in-frame clones only, minus some. Counted here are approximately 45,000 clones, 90% to 95% occurring once; the ten biggest clones make up more than 9.5%. V lost 6 bases, J lost 0 bases, and 12 bases lay in between. This CDR3 comprises 15 residues. CDR1 and CDR2 (germline): MNHEY, SVGAGI. This chain links TRBV6-5 with TRBJ2-1, with D tentatively TRBD2 (6 bases). The source material was CD4+ or CD8+ T cells sorted from blood, sampled in a trial of the OX40 agonist ivuxolimab. This TCR derives from an adult with an advanced solid tumor such as melanoma, head and neck, liver or kidney cancer. In DNA form, the CDR3 reads TGTGCCAGCAGGGCGGGGCTAAGCTCCTACAATGAGCAGTTCTTC. Translation: CASRAGLSSYNEQFF.